This T cell receptor (beta chain) derives from a study of post-analysis software for immune sequencing data. Overall study: Recorded disease courses covered relapsing-remitting, secondary progressive and progressive-relapsing multiple sclerosis. Some patients had no subtype annotation.

Presence of unique molecular identifiers characterized the TCR beta cDNA libraries. It was from roughly 1.1 to 9.2 million T cells that 500,000 to 600,000 cDNA molecules came. One entry per CDR3 protein results from TCRdb running MiXCR on the PCR reads. The repertoire holds 400,000 to 500,000 distinct CDR3 sequences, with 39% as singletons. Study findings and constraints: Significantly lower normalized Chao1 diversity was seen in multiple sclerosis patients than in controls.

Concerning this clonotype itself: The antigen remains undetermined.

The sequenced sample consisted of blood. This clonotype was obtained from a girl aged 2-10 years with multiple sclerosis.

The CDR3 nucleotides read TGTGCCAGCAGCTTAGCGCGTAGAAACACTGAAGCTTTCTTT. Its translation: CASSLARRNTEAFF. The V call is TRBV7-2, the J call TRBJ1-1; D remains unclear. The germline V gene encodes CDR1 SGHTA and CDR2 FQGNSA. V was pared by 0 bases and J by 2 bases, with 7 bases between. The CDR3 is made up of 14 amino acids.